The rows below give T cell receptor beta chains drawn from one sample of a study of Graves' ophthalmopathy and Graves' hyperthyroidism. TCRdb re-analysed the multiplex PCR reads in MiXCR, keeping a single row per CDR3 protein. The table has hundreds of thousands of distinct CDR3 sequences, approximately 21% seen once. The specimen sequenced was peripheral blood. Every receptor here comes from a woman between 18 and 30 years old with stable Graves' hyperthyroidism. The CDR3 runs from the conserved cysteine through the conserved F or W. The D gene is left open where the match is weak. Expanded clones are given a class, and other clones once, few, many or no size at all.

TRBD2	TRBV2	TRBJ2-7	many	CASSTLLAGPSYEQYF	TGTGCCAGCAGCACACTCCTAGCGGGACCATCCTACGAGCAGTACTTC
TRBD2	TRBV19	TRBJ2-5	many	CASSSSGRWETQYF	TGTGCCAGTAGTAGTAGCGGGAGATGGGAGACCCAGTACTTC
-	TRBV6-1	TRBJ1-1	-	CASGTNRNTEAFF	TGTGCCAGCGGCACAAACAGGAACACTGAAGCTTTCTTT
-	TRBV20-1	TRBJ2-7	many	CSARPTGRYEQYF	TGCAGTGCTAGACCGACAGGGAGGTACGAGCAGTACTTC
TRBD1	TRBV24-1	TRBJ1-5	-	CATSDAATGGPQPQHF	TGTGCCACCAGTGATGCCGCGACAGGGGGCCCGCAGCCCCAGCATTTT
-	TRBV5-1	TRBJ1-1	few	CASSLVGVGYTEAFF	TGCGCCAGCAGCTTGGTGGGGGTCGGTTACACTGAAGCTTTCTTT
-	TRBV12-5	TRBJ1-5	few	CASGLGPSNQPQHF	TGTGCTAGTGGTTTGGGGCCTAGCAATCAGCCCCAGCATTTT
TRBD1	TRBV30	TRBJ1-2	few	CAWRTDRGSWYGYTF	TGTGCCTGGAGAACGGACAGGGGGTCATGGTATGGCTACACCTTC
TRBD1	TRBV6-5	TRBJ1-1	-	CASSYPGQLNTEAFF	TGTGCCAGCAGTTACCCGGGACAGCTGAACACTGAAGCTTTCTTT
-	TRBV2	TRBJ1-2	-	CASNVNGQNYGYTF	TGTGCCAGCAATGTTAACGGCCAAAACTATGGCTACACCTTC
-	TRBV6-2/TRBV6-3	TRBJ2-4	many	CASSRGVPKNIQYF	TGTGCCAGTAGCCGCGGGGTGCCCAAAAACATTCAGTACTTC
TRBD1	TRBV4-1	TRBJ1-1	many	CASSQGVTRGRTEAFF	TGCGCCAGCAGCCAAGGGGTCACCAGGGGGCGGACTGAAGCTTTCTTT
TRBD2	TRBV7-3	TRBJ2-5	-	CASSPGLAGGETRYF	TGTGCCAGCAGCCCGGGACTAGCGGGAGGGGAGACCCGGTACTTC
TRBD2	TRBV6-1	TRBJ2-7	few	CASSEWLAGAPQGEQYF	TGTGCCAGCAGTGAATGGTTAGCGGGAGCCCCCCAGGGCGAGCAGTACTTC
TRBD1	TRBV29-1	TRBJ1-2	few	CSVDRDGYTF	TGCAGCGTCGACAGGGACGGCTACACCTTC
TRBD2	TRBV4-2	TRBJ2-2	many	CASSQETSGNTGELFF	TGTGCCAGCAGCCAAGAGACTAGCGGAAACACCGGGGAGCTGTTTTTT
TRBD2	TRBV20-1	TRBJ2-3	-	CSAPGGSGGARTDTQYF	TGCAGTGCTCCCGGGGGTAGCGGGGGGGCTCGCACAGATACGCAGTATTTT
-	TRBV7-9	TRBJ2-5	many	CASKGRGGETQYF	TGTGCCAGCAAGGGGAGAGGTGGGGAGACCCAGTACTTC
TRBD1	TRBV6-1	TRBJ1-1	-	CASRPPGQVNTEAFF	TGTGCCAGCAGGCCACCGGGACAGGTGAACACTGAAGCTTTCTTT
TRBD2	TRBV12-3/TRBV12-4	TRBJ2-7	many	CASNRDSGIEQYF	TGTGCCAGCAACCGGGATAGCGGGATTGAGCAGTACTTC
-	TRBV2	TRBJ1-5	many	CASSPSGWPQHF	TGTGCCAGCAGCCCCTCAGGTTGGCCCCAGCATTTT
-	TRBV7-8	TRBJ1-5	many	CASTSGERPQHF	TGTGCCAGCACCTCCGGTGAGAGACCCCAGCATTTT
-	TRBV28	TRBJ2-7	many	CASTGGGYEQYF	TGTGCCAGTACCGGGGGAGGCTACGAGCAGTACTTC
TRBD1	TRBV15	TRBJ2-5	many	CATRQGAYSEAQYF	TGTGCCACCAGACAGGGGGCGTATTCAGAGGCCCAGTACTTC
-	TRBV20-1	TRBJ1-2	once	CSTYRRGYTF	TGCAGCACATACCGGCGTGGCTACACCTTC
TRBD1	TRBV10-3	TRBJ1-3	many	CAISGQQGSGNTIYF	TGTGCCATCAGTGGACAACAGGGGTCTGGAAACACCATATATTTT
TRBD2	TRBV9	TRBJ2-7	many	CASSVSTGTSGSRGEQYF	TGTGCCAGCAGCGTCTCTACCGGGACTAGCGGGAGTCGAGGCGAGCAGTACTTC
TRBD1	TRBV20-1	TRBJ1-5	many	CSARVDRAQPQHF	TGCAGTGCTAGAGTGGACAGGGCTCAGCCCCAGCATTTT
-	TRBV5-1	TRBJ1-1	many	CASSFVWDPTEAFF	TGCGCCAGCAGCTTCGTTTGGGACCCCACTGAAGCTTTCTTT
-	TRBV6-1	TRBJ1-1	-	CASRPALKGSTEAFF	TGTGCCAGCAGGCCGGCATTAAAGGGAAGTACTGAAGCTTTCTTT
-	TRBV28	TRBJ2-7	many	CASSLGPEQYF	TGTGCCAGCAGTTTAGGGCCGGAGCAGTACTTC
TRBD1	TRBV29-1	TRBJ2-6	many	CSSPPAGTESSGANVLTF	TGCAGCTCCCCCCCTGCCGGGACAGAGAGCTCTGGGGCCAACGTCCTGACTTTC
-	TRBV30	TRBJ2-5	many	CAWSVRPEPETQYF	TGTGCCTGGAGTGTACGGCCAGAACCAGAGACCCAGTACTTC
-	TRBV7-2	TRBJ1-2	many	CASAPARRGYTF	TGTGCCAGCGCCCCCGCCAGGAGGGGCTACACCTTC
-	TRBV7-9	TRBJ1-6	many	CASSLEALTGGSPLHF	TGTGCCAGCAGCTTGGAGGCCCTCACCGGAGGTTCACCCCTCCACTTT
-	TRBV9	TRBJ2-7	many	CASSAHLTAASYEQYF	TGTGCCAGCAGCGCGCACCTCACGGCTGCCTCCTACGAGCAGTACTTC
TRBD1	TRBV7-8	TRBJ1-2	many	CASSLTGVGGYTF	TGTGCCAGCAGCTTGACAGGGGTGGGTGGCTACACCTTC
TRBD1	TRBV24-1	TRBJ1-2	many	CATSEGNRGGYTF	TGTGCCACCAGTGAGGGTAACAGGGGCGGCTACACCTTC
-	TRBV7-8	TRBJ2-7	many	CASSSGGFSYEQYF	TGTGCCAGCAGCTCCGGCGGTTTCTCCTACGAGCAGTACTTC
-	TRBV24-1	TRBJ2-5	many	CATSDLFQETQYF	TGTGCCACCAGTGATTTGTTTCAAGAGACCCAGTACTTC
TRBD2	TRBV28	TRBJ2-7	many	CASSFPRAREGPVYEQYF	TGTGCCAGCAGTTTCCCCCGAGCCCGGGAGGGCCCAGTTTACGAGCAGTACTTC
-	TRBV29-1	TRBJ1-2	many	CSVTFTNYGYTF	TGCAGCGTGACCTTCACTAACTATGGCTACACCTTC